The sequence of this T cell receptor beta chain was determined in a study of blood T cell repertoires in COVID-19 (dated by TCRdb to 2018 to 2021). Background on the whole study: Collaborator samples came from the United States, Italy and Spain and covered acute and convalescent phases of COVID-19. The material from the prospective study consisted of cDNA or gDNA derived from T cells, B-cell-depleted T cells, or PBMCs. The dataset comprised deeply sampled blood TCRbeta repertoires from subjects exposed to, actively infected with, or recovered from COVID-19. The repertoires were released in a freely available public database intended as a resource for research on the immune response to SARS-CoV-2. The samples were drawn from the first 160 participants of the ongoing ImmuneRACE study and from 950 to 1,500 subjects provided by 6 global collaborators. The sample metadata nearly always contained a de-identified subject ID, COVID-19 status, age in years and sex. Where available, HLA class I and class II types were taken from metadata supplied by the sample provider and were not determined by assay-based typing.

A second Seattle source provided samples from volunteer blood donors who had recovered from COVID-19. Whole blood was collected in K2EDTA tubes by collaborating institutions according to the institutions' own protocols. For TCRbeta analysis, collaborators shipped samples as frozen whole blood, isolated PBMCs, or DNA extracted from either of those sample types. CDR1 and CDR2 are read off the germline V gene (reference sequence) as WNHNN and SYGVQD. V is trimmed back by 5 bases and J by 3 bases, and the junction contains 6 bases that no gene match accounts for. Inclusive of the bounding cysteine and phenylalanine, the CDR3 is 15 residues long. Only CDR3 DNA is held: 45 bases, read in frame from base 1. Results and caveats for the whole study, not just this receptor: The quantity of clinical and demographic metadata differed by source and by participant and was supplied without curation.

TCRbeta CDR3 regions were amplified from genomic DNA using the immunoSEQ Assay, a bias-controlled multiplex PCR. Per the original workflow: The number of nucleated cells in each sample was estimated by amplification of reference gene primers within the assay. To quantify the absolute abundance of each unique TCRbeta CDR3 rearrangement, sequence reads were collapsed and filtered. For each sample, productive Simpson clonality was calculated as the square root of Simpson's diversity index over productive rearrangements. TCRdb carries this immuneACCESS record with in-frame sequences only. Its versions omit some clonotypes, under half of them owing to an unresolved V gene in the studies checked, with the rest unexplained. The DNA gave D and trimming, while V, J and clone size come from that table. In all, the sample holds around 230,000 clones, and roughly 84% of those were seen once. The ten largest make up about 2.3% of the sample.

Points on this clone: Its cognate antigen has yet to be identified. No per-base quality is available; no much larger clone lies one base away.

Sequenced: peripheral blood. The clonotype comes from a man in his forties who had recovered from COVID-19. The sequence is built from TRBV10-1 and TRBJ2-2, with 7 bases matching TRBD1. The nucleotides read TGCGCCAGCAGTACCGGGACAGCTTACACCGGGGAGCTGTTTTTT. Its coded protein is CASSTGTAYTGELFF.